This TCR beta chain appears in the sequencing data of a study of T cell responses to AZD1222 COVID-19 vaccine. Regarding this clone: Antigen unknown.

CDR3 size: 14 residues. With 3 bases removed from V and 0 bases from J, the gap between germline ends came to 9 bases. Germline V CDR1 and CDR2: MDHEN, SYDVKM. Findings and limits, study-wide: The donor group comprised mostly white British people and more females; the analysis possibly underestimated clonal diversity.

Using immunoSEQ multiplex PCR, the repertoire was profiled, and TCRdb retains in-frame clones only, with some absent. The data show about 120,000 clones, with 70% to 90% seen just once and more than 7.5% held by the top ten. This TCR came from an adult in good health. V is TRBV28 and J is TRBJ2-7; unclear D gene. The sample in question was peripheral blood, obtained on day 0 of AZD1222 vaccination. CDR3 nucleotides: TGTGCCAGCAGTTTTACGACTCCCTCCTACGAGCAGTACTTC. Translated: CASSFTTPSYEQYF.